A single sample is the source of the 21 T cell receptor beta chains below, sequenced in a study of blood T cells in healthy people across ages (dated by TCRdb to 2013 to 2016). Libraries were prepared through 5' RACE. Sequencing used an Illumina HiSeq 2500. A second roughly 6 to 11 cycle PCR used a sample-barcoded 5' primer and a J-beta primer mix. TCRdb reworked the public reads: Q25 trimming with fastp, MiXCR clone assembly, productive beta chains retained. Every entry covers one CDR3 protein and lists the most common genes and DNA from its rows. In this sample the table shows 600,000 or so distinct CDR3 sequences, roughly 20% of which occur a single time. More than 3% of the sample is held by the ten biggest clonotypes. Source material: blood. The receptors derive from a man between 65 and 80 years old in good health.

In its sample, this clonotype was seen a few times. The rearrangement uses TRBV12-3 or TRBV12-4 and TRBJ1-1; D might be TRBD1 (6 bases). The CDR3 consists of 16 residues. The V end was cut by 0 bases, the J end by 3 bases, with 14 bases between. CDR3: CASSLALGGGHTEAFF. The CDR3 DNA is TGTGCCAGCAGTTTAGCCCTCGGGGGCGGGCACACTGAAGCTTTCTTT.

The rearrangement uses TRBV20-1 and TRBJ1-2; D uncertain. The V end was cut by 6 bases, the J end by 4 bases, with 15 bases between. Germline V CDR1 and CDR2: DFQATT, SNEGSKA (reference sequence). The CDR3 has 13 residues. Here the CDR3 reads CSAVAPRIYGYTF. The CDR3 DNA sequence: TGCAGTGCAGTAGCCCCTCGGATCTATGGCTACACCTTC.

The V call is TRBV7-2, the J call TRBJ2-5, with 8 positions matching TRBD2. The last part of the DNA fits TRBJ2-7 better; the J call may be wrong. The CDR3 length is 14 residues. Germline CDR1 SGHTA, CDR2 FQGNSA. CDR3 coding DNA: TGTGCCAGCAGCTTTACGGGACTAGCCTACGAGCAGTACTTC. It is translated as CASSFTGLAYEQYF.

This clonotype was counted only a few times. The chain combines TRBV7-8 with TRBJ2-3; 10 positions agree with TRBD2. Unmatched junction bases numbered 4, after V lost 1 base and J lost 0 bases. The CDR3 sequence is 17 residues long. CDR1 SGHVS and CDR2 FQNEAQ come from the germline V gene. The CDR3 coding sequence is TGTGCCAGCAGCTTAGGGGGACTAGCGTACAGCACAGATACGCAGTATTTT. It is translated as CASSLGGLAYSTDTQYF.

This clonotype was seen ten or more times. The chain uses TRBV5-1 and TRBJ2-5, with D possibly being TRBD2 (6 bases). The J call is in doubt because the DNA end fits TRBJ2-1 better. The CDR3 is 15 residues long. Germline-derived CDR1 and CDR2 are SGHRS and YFSETQ. The CDR3 loop reads CASSLVLAGNNEQFF. The CDR3 region has the DNA TGCGCCAGCAGCTTGGTTCTGGCGGGAAACAATGAGCAGTTCTTC.

This clonotype was seen at least ten times. The V call is TRBV29-1, the J call TRBJ2-4, with D tentatively TRBD1 or TRBD2 (5 bases each). CDR1 and CDR2 (germline): SQVTM, ANQGSEA. The CDR3 has 14 amino acids. The CDR3 nucleotides are TGCAACTCCACAGGAGGCCTAGCCAAAAACATTCAGTACTTC. It translates to CNSTGGLAKNIQYF.

About this clonotype itself: This may be a read error, as it is one base from a much larger clone. This CDR3 reads CASSLVQSGGIMNEQYF. The CDR3 DNA is TGTGCCAGCAGCTTAGTTCAATCGGGGGGGATCATGAACGAGCAGTACTTC. The chain employs TRBV11-2 and TRBJ2-5, with 8 bases lining up with TRBD2. The J call may be in error: the DNA end matches TRBJ2-7 better. This CDR3 has 17 amino acids. CDR1 and CDR2 from the germline V gene are SGHAT and FQNNGV.

For this clonotype: A much larger clone differs from this one at a single base, so this may be a read error. The J gene is TRBJ2-1, the V gene TRBV4-2; possible D gene TRBD2, 6 bases. This CDR3 has 16 amino acids. Germline-derived CDR1 and CDR2 are LGHNA and YNFKEQ. The ends were cut back, 0 bases at V and 3 bases at J, with 12 bases in the middle. CDR3 DNA sequence: TGTGCCAGCAGCCAAGATCTGCGGGGTCTCTACAATGAGCAGTTCTTC. This translates into CASSQDLRGLYNEQFF.

The chain joins TRBV20-1 to TRBJ2-1; 7 positions agree with TRBD2. Trimming removed 4 bases from V and 13 bases from J; junction bases left unmatched: 13. The CDR3 length is 13 residues. The germline gives CDR1 DFQATT, CDR2 SNEGSKA (reference sequence). This CDR3 is CSAKGTTEETQFF. CDR3 coding DNA: TGCAGTGCTAAAGGGACTACCGAGGAGACCCAGTTCTTC.

This clonotype has just a few counts. The junction and the germline gene differ at one end; a read error may be behind it. This rearrangement joins TRBV20-1 to TRBJ2-1; TRBD2 matches 9 bases. Germline V gene data show CDR1 as DFQATT and CDR2 as SNEGSKA (reference sequence). There are 16 residues in the CDR3. The chain's CDR3 is CSARELQRGDSNGQFF. CDR3 coding DNA: TGCAGTGCTAGAGAACTGCAGCGGGGGGATAGCAATGGGCAGTTCTTC.

This clonotype was counted only a few times. The chain recombines TRBV7-2 with TRBJ2-2; 10 bases line up with TRBD2. Germline lookup yields CDR1 SGHTA and CDR2 FQGNSA. J gave up 7 bases and V 6 bases, and 8 bases lay outside the gene matches. This CDR3 has 15 residues. CDR3 in DNA: TGTGCCAGCAGGCCTCCGGGACTAGCGATCGGGGAGCTGTTTTTT. It encodes CASRPPGLAIGELFF.

In its sample, this clonotype was seen a few times. This chain joins TRBV10-3 and TRBJ2-3; 10 nucleotides match TRBD2. V shed 5 bases and J 1 base; nucleotides not matched to a gene: 3. Germline loops: CDR1 ENHRY, CDR2 SYGVKD. There are 15 residues in the CDR3. The CDR3: CAISPTSGGTDTQYF. For the CDR3, the DNA is TGTGCCATCAGTCCCACTAGCGGGGGCACAGATACGCAGTATTTT.

This clonotype was observed a few times. The V call is TRBV25-1, the J call TRBJ2-5, with TRBD1 as a possible D gene (6 bases). The J call is uncertain, as TRBJ2-1 better fits the DNA end. The germline V gene encodes CDR1 MGHDK and CDR2 SYGVNS. This CDR3 contains 15 residues. CDR3 coding DNA: TGTGCCAGCAGTGAAGCTGGGGGCTACTACAATGAGCAGTTCTTC. This encodes CASSEAGGYYNEQFF.

As regards this clonotype: An end of the junction differs from the germline gene, which may be a read error. The J gene is TRBJ2-1, the V gene TRBV20-1; 9 bases match TRBD2. CDR1 is DFQATT, CDR2 SNEGSKA, per germline (reference sequence). This CDR3 comprises 14 residues. The CDR3 region has the DNA TGTAGTGCTAGAGTGGCGGGAGGGCACAATGAGCAGTTCTTC. Translation gives CSARVAGGHNEQFF.

This clonotype was found a few times. The V and J genes are TRBV2 and TRBJ1-5; 7 positions match TRBD1. The CDR3 is 13 amino acids. Trimming at V came to 4 bases and at J to 6 bases, leaving 3 bases not matched to a gene. Germline V lookup: CDR1 SNHLY, CDR2 FYNNEI. This CDR3 is CASSATGPQPQHF. In DNA, the CDR3 is TGTGCCAGCAGTGCGACAGGGCCTCAGCCCCAGCATTTT. Filled out from reference TRBV2 and TRBJ1-5, the complete variable domain reads EPEVTQTPSHQVTQMGQEVILRCVPISNHLYFYWYRQILGQKVEFLVSFYNNEISEKSEIFDDQFSVERPDGSNFTLKIRSTKLEDSAMYFCASSATGPQPQHFGDGTRLSIL.

This clonotype was seen a handful of times. This chain connects TRBV6-1 to TRBJ2-4; D is tentatively TRBD1 or TRBD2 (5 bases each). Germline V gene data show CDR1 as MNHNS and CDR2 as SASEGT. The CDR3 is made up of 14 amino acids. V was trimmed by 3 bases and J by 4 bases, leaving 10 bases between them. CDR3 in amino acids: CASSDPGRKNIQYF. In nucleotides, the CDR3 is TGTGCCAGCAGTGATCCGGGACGGAAAAACATTCAGTACTTC.

J is TRBJ1-1 and V is TRBV6-2 or TRBV6-3; 8 nucleotides line up with TRBD1. From germline, CDR1 is MNHEY and CDR2 SVGEGT. V dropped 0 bases and J dropped 0; count of bases not matched to a gene: 6. There are 17 residues in the CDR3. The CDR3 loop is CASSYSWTGTLNTEAFF. CDR3 bases: TGTGCCAGCAGTTACTCGTGGACAGGGACCTTGAACACTGAAGCTTTCTTT.

This clonotype appeared many times. V usage is TRBV5-1 and J usage is TRBJ2-3; TRBD2 matches at 10 bases. With V trimmed by 6 bases and J by 3 bases, 7 bases remained unmatched. From germline, CDR1 is SGHRS and CDR2 YFSETQ. This CDR3 region has 15 residues. CDR3 bases: TGCGCCAGCACCCCATTAGCGGGAGGAACAGATACGCAGTATTTT. Protein product: CASTPLAGGTDTQYF.

The gene calls are TRBV6-2 or TRBV6-3 and TRBJ2-5; D gene unclear. CDR1 is MNHEY and CDR2 is SVGEGT in the germline V gene. There are 14 residues in the CDR3. V was trimmed by 4 bases and J by 5 bases, leaving 14 bases between them. DNA of the CDR3: TGTGCCAGCAGTTTCCTCGGGCCTCTGGAGACCCAGTACTTC. Protein product: CASSFLGPLETQYF.

The V call is TRBV12-3 or TRBV12-4, the J call TRBJ2-3; D gene uncertain. Trimming left V 4 bases short and J 2 bases short, with 16 bases between. This CDR3 region has 16 residues. CDR3 bases: TGTGCCAGCAGTTCTTCATGGGTTTCCACCACAGATACGCAGTATTTT. This codes for CASSSSWVSTTDTQYF.

This clonotype was observed a handful of times. The CDR3 here is CSAPEASGSREETQYF. The CDR3 coding sequence is TGCAGTGCTCCCGAGGCTAGCGGGAGTCGTGAAGAGACCCAGTACTTC. The J gene is TRBJ2-5, the V gene TRBV20-1; 10 bases are a match to TRBD2. J gave up 3 bases and V 5 bases, and 12 bases lay outside the gene matches. The CDR3 contains 16 residues. Germline V CDR1 and CDR2: DFQATT, SNEGSKA (reference sequence).